The 18 T cell receptor beta chains reported below all come from one sample, sequenced in a study of cytomegalovirus exposure and HLA in healthy donors. Primers included in the PCR were 60 Vbeta and 13 Jbeta primers. Sequencing used immunoSEQ multiplex PCR; TCRdb keeps in-frame clones, though not all of them. The table lists some 130,000 clones. The sample consisted of PBMCs. The receptors stem from a woman aged 40 to 49 in good health and CMV-seronegative.

CDR3 sequence reads: CASSPGGVNTEAFF. CDR3 coding DNA: TGTGCCAGCAGCCCAGGAGGGGTGAACACTGAAGCTTTCTTT. V and J are TRBV11-3 and TRBJ1-1, with a possible D match to TRBD1 (5 bases). The CDR3 has 14 amino acids. V was trimmed by 5 bases and J by 0 bases, leaving 10 bases between them. Looked up from germline, CDR1 is SGHNT and CDR2 is YENEEA.

V is TRBV19 and J is TRBJ1-2, with 7 bases fitting TRBD1. The germline V gene encodes CDR1 LNHDA and CDR2 SQIVND (reference sequence). The trim removed 4 bases at V and 6 bases at J, leaving 14 bases unmatched. This CDR3 spans 16 amino acids. This CDR3 reads CASSTRFRDSGNGYTF. The CDR3, as DNA: TGTGCCAGTAGTACCAGATTTAGGGACAGCGGAAATGGCTACACCTTC.

This CDR3 is CASSQGGSGPGELFF. The DNA of the CDR3 is TGTGCCAGCAGCCAAGGGGGTTCGGGTCCCGGGGAGCTGTTTTTT. This chain links TRBV11-3 with TRBJ2-2, with D possibly matching TRBD1 (6 bases). Germline CDR1 and CDR2: SGHNT and YENEEA. The length of the CDR3 is 15 residues. V lost 5 bases and J 6 bases, leaving 16 bases between the germline ends.

The V and J genes are TRBV5-1 and TRBJ2-5; TRBD2 agrees at 9 bases. The V gene's germline CDR1 is SGHRS and CDR2 YFSETQ. The CDR3 covers 17 residues. The V gene end was trimmed by 2 bases and the J gene end by 2 bases; junction bases not matched to a gene: 10. CDR3 residues: CASSLGASGDFQETQYF. CDR3 in DNA: TGCGCCAGCAGCTTAGGGGCTAGCGGGGATTTTCAAGAGACCCAGTACTTC.

The J gene is TRBJ1-6, the V gene TRBV10-3, with a tentative D call TRBD1 (6 bases). Germline CDR1 reads ENHRY; CDR2 reads SYGVKD. Between the trimmed V and J ends, which lost 0 bases and 14 bases, there was a span of 23 bases. The CDR3 length is 17 residues. The CDR3 is CAISESRDMGVSAALHF. CDR3 DNA: TGTGCCATCAGTGAGTCCCGGGACATGGGGGTCTCTGCGGCCCTCCACTTT.

The chain recombines TRBV27 with TRBJ1-5, with TRBD1 as a possible D gene (5 bases). Trimming took 2 bases from V and 6 from J, leaving 8 bases between them. Germline loops: CDR1 MNHEY, CDR2 SMNVEV (reference sequence). The CDR3 is 13 amino acids. The CDR3: CASSLDSFQPQHF. For the CDR3, the DNA is TGTGCCAGCAGTTTAGACAGTTTTCAGCCCCAGCATTTT.

CDR3 DNA sequence: TGTGCCAGCAGCTTAACGACAGCTAATCAGCCCCAGCATTTT. This encodes CASSLTTANQPQHF. The V and J genes are TRBV7-2 and TRBJ1-5; D possibly corresponds to TRBD1 (5 bases). The germline V gene has CDR1 SGHTA and CDR2 FQGNSA. CDR3 length: 14 amino acids. Between the trimmed V and J ends, which lost 2 bases and 4 bases, there was a span of 9 bases.

This CDR3 reads CASSLDTHTDTQYF. As DNA, the CDR3 is TGCGCCAGCAGCTTGGACACCCACACAGATACGCAGTATTTT. V usage is TRBV5-1 and J usage is TRBJ2-3; no clear D gene. This CDR3 spans 14 amino acids. The germline V and J ends were trimmed by 0 bases and 2 bases, with 7 bases remaining between them. Germline V gene lookup returns CDR1 SGHRS and CDR2 YFSETQ.

The chain links TRBV29-1 to TRBJ2-3; TRBD1 is a possible D gene (6 bases). Looked up from germline, CDR1 is SQVTM and CDR2 is ANQGSEA. The CDR3 length is 14 residues. Trimming removed 3 bases from V and 3 bases from J, with 13 bases in between. The CDR3 DNA is TGCAGCGTTGACAGGGGCCCCGGGACAGATACGCAGTATTTT. Translated: CSVDRGPGTDTQYF.

V is TRBV4-1 and J is TRBJ2-3, with D perhaps matching TRBD1 (6 bases). The CDR3 contains 14 residues. Trimming removed 4 bases at V and 4 bases at J, with 12 bases between. Germline values: CDR1 MGHRA, CDR2 YSYEKL. CDR3 sequence reads: CASSRQGGSDTQYF. The DNA of the CDR3 is TGCGCCAGCAGCCGCCAAGGGGGTTCAGATACGCAGTATTTT.

This sequence joins TRBV5-4 and TRBJ2-2; D call uncertain. Germline CDR1 and CDR2: SGHNT and YYREEE (reference sequence). The CDR3 has 16 amino acids. V dropped 4 bases and J dropped 0 bases, with 13 bases sitting between them. CDR3 sequence reads: CASSPFLHANTGELFF. CDR3 bases: TGTGCCAGCAGCCCGTTCTTACACGCGAACACCGGGGAGCTGTTTTTT.

The genes are TRBV10-3 and TRBJ2-1; 8 nucleotides agree with TRBD2. Losses at the gene ends were 6 bases for V and 7 bases for J; bases not matched to a gene: 8. Germline loops: CDR1 ENHRY, CDR2 SYGVKD. This CDR3 has 14 amino acids. Written as DNA, the CDR3 is TGTGCCATCAGCGGATCGGGGGGGCTGAATGAGCAGTTCTTC. Protein: CAISGSGGLNEQFF.

The chain is built from TRBV10-3 and TRBJ2-3; 10 bases are shared with TRBD2. Germline lookup yields CDR1 ENHRY and CDR2 SYGVKD. The CDR3 loop spans 16 amino acids. V was pared by 0 bases and J by 4 bases, with 4 bases of the junction left unmatched. The CDR3 region has the DNA TGTGCCATCAGTGAGTCACCAGCGGGGGGGCCAGATACGCAGTATTTT. The encoded protein is CAISESPAGGPDTQYF.

The V and J genes are TRBV4-3 and TRBJ1-1; 7 bases fit TRBD1. The CDR3 extends over 17 amino acids. The V gene end was trimmed by 3 bases and the J gene end by 5 bases; junction bases not matched to a gene: 15. Germline CDR1 is LGHNA and CDR2 is YSLEER. In nucleotides, the CDR3 is TGCGCCAGCAGCCAGAGTTCGACAGGGCCCTTAGGGACTGAAGCTTTCTTT. This codes for CASSQSSTGPLGTEAFF.

This chain joins TRBV9 and TRBJ2-3; unclear D gene. Germline V gene sequence: CDR1 SGDLS, CDR2 YYNGEE. Trimming took off 6 bases at V and 6 bases at J, with 20 bases between the two ends. The CDR3 contains 15 residues. This CDR3 is CASTPSPVRRDTQYF. The CDR3 nucleotides read TGTGCCAGCACCCCGTCTCCGGTGCGCCGGGATACGCAGTATTTT.

The CDR3 coding sequence is TGTGCCAGTTCCGGAGACAGAGAAGAGACCCAGTACTTC. Its translation: CASSGDREETQYF. The chain joins TRBV19 to TRBJ2-5, with D possibly matching TRBD1 (5 bases). The CDR3 totals 13 residues. Germline CDR1 is LNHDA and CDR2 is SQIVND (reference sequence). The ends were cut back, 8 bases at V and 3 bases at J, with 13 bases in the middle. The full variable domain, its missing parts supplied by reference TRBV19 and TRBJ2-5, is DGGITQSPKYLFRKEGQNVTLSCEQNLNHDAMYWYRQDPGQGLRLIYYSQIVNDFQKGDIAEGYSVSREKKESFPLTVTSAQKNPTAFYLCASSGDREETQYFGPGTRLLVL.

This rearrangement joins TRBV11-2 to TRBJ2-1, with D possibly matching TRBD2 (6 bases). The CDR3 sequence is 17 residues long. CDR1 SGHAT and CDR2 FQNNGV come from the germline V gene. Trimming stripped 5 bases from V and 7 bases from J, with 24 bases between. CDR3 amino acids: CASSPSSGLSSGNEQFF. The CDR3 bases are TGTGCCAGCAGCCCTAGTTCGGGACTCAGCTCGGGGAATGAGCAGTTCTTC.

The V call is TRBV5-1, the J call TRBJ1-2, with D maybe TRBD1 (5 bases). In germline, CDR1 is SGHRS, CDR2 YFSETQ. The CDR3 has 14 residues. Trimming stripped 0 bases from V and 8 bases from J, with 14 bases between. CDR3 sequence reads: CASSLESGLGGYTF. CDR3 DNA: TGCGCCAGCAGCTTGGAGTCAGGGTTGGGCGGCTACACCTTC.